The clone carrying this TCR beta chain was observed a few times. Its specificity is not known. This sample is part of a study of T cell repertoires in cytomegalovirus infection. Study information: Public TCR beta signatures marked donors with CMV infection and the matching HLA. Broader study findings: Cumulative frequency (of public TCR beta family members) identified carriers of CMV plus the relevant HLA. The study found HLA-C-restricted CMV-specific TCR beta clonotypes dominating the ex vivo response.

TCRdb recomputed calls from the reads with MiXCR, one row per CDR3 protein. The sample lists about 770,000 distinct CDR3 sequences; under 35% were seen once. The V end was cut by 2 bases, the J end by 5 bases, with 17 bases between. This CDR3 contains 16 residues. From germline, CDR1 is SNHLY and CDR2 FYNNEI. This TCR was sampled from a human donor in good health (CMV status not recorded). Some clones in this sample may be carry-over from other donors' samples. The sequencing used cultured CD8+ T cells from PBMCs, collected from culture after CMV antigen stimulation. This sequence joins TRBV2 and TRBJ2-3, with D possibly being TRBD2 (7 bases). As DNA, the CDR3 is TGTGCCAGCAGTGAACCTGAGGGGGGGTTGCAAGATACGCAGTATTTT. Translated: CASSEPEGGLQDTQYF.